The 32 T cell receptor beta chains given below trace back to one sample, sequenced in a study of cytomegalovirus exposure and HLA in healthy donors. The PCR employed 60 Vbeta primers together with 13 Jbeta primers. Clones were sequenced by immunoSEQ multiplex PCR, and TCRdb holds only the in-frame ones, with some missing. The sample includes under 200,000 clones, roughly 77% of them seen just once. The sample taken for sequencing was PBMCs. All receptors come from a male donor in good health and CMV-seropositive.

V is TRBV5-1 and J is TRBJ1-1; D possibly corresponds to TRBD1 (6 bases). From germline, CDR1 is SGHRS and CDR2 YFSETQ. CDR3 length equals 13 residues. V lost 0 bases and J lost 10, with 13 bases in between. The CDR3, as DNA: TGCGCCAGCAGCTTGGCGACAGGAGCTTCAGCTTTCTTT. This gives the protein CASSLATGASAFF.

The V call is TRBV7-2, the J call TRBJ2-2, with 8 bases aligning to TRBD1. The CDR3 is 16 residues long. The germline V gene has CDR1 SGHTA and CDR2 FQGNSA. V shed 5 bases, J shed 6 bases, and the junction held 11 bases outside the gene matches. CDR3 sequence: CASSPRGQGNPGELFF. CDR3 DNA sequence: TGTGCCAGCAGCCCTAGAGGACAGGGAAATCCCGGGGAGCTGTTTTTT.

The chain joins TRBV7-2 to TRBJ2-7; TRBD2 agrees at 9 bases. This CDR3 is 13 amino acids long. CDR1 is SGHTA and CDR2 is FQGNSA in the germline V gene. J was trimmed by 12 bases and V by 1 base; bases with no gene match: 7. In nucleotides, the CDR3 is TGTGCCAGCAGCTTAGGTACGCGGGAGGGAGCGTACTTC. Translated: CASSLGTREGAYF.

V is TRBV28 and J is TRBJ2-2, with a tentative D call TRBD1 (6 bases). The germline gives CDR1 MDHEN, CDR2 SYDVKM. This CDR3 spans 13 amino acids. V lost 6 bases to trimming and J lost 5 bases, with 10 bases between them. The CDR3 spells CASRVGGTGELFF. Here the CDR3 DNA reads TGTGCCAGCAGGGTAGGGGGAACCGGGGAGCTGTTTTTT.

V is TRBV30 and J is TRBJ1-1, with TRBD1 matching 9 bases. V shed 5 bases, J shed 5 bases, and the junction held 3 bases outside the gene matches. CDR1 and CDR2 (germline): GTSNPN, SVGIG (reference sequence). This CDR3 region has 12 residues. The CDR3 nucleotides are TGTGCCTGGGGGACAGGGACGACTGAAGCTTTCTTT. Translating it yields CAWGTGTTEAFF. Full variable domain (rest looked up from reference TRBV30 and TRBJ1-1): SQTIHQWPATLVQPVGSPLSLECTVEGTSNPNLYWYRQAAGRGLQLLFYSVGIGQISSEVPQNLSASRPQDRQFILSSKKLLLSDSGFYLCAWGTGTTEAFFGQGTRLTVV.

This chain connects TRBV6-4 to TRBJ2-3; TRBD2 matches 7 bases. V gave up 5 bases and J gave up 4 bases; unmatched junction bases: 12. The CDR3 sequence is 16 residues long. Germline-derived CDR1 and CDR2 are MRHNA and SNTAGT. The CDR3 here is CASSRRPSGVSDTQYF. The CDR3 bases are TGTGCCAGCAGTCGGCGGCCTAGCGGAGTTTCAGATACGCAGTATTTT.

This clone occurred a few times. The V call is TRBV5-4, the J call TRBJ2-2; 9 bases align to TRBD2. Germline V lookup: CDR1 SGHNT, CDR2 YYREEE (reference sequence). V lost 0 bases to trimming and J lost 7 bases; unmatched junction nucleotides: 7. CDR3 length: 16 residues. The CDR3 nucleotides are TGTGCCAGCAGCTTGGCCACTAGCGGGTTAGTCGGGGAGCTGTTTTTT. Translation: CASSLATSGLVGELFF. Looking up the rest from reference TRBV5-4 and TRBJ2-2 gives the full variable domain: ETGVTQSPTHLIKTRGQQVTLRCSSQSGHNTVSWYQQALGQGPQFIFQYYREEENGRGNFPPRFSGLQFPNYSSELNVNALELDDSALYLCASSLATSGLVGELFFGEGSRLTVL.

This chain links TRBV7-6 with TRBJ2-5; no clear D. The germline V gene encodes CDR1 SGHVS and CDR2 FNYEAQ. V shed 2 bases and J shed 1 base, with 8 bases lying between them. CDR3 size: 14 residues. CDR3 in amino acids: CASSLSLLQETQYF. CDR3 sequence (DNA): TGTGCCAGCAGCTTAAGTCTACTCCAAGAGACCCAGTACTTC.

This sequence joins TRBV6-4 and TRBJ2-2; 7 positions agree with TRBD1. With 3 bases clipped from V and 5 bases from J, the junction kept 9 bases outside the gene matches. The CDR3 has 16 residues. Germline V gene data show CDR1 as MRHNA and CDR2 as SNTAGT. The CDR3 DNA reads TGTGCCAGCAGTGAAGGGGGCCCCGCAGGAACCGGGGAGCTGTTTTTT. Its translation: CASSEGGPAGTGELFF.

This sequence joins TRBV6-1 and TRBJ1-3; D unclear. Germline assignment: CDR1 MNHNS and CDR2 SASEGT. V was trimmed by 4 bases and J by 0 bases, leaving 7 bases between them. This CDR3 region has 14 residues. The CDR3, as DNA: TGTGCCAGCAGTGCCGGGAACTCTGGAAACACCATATATTTT. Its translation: CASSAGNSGNTIYF.

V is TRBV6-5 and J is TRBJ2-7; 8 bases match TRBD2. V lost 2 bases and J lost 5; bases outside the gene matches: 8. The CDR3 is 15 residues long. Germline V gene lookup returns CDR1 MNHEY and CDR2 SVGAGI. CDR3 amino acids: CASSYPGTSRHEQYF. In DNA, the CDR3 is TGTGCCAGCAGTTACCCCGGGACTAGTCGACACGAGCAGTACTTC.

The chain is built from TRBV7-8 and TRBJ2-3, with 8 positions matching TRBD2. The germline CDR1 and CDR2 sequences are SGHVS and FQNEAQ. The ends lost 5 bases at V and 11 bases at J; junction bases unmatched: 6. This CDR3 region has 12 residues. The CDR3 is CASSQTSAKQYF. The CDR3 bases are TGTGCCAGCAGCCAGACTAGCGCAAAGCAGTATTTT.

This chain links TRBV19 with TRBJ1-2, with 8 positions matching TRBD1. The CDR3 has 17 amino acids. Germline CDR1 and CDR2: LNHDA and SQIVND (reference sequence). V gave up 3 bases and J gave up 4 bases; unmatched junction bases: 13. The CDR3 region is CASSISQGAASPYGYTF. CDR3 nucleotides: TGTGCCAGTAGTATCAGTCAGGGGGCGGCTTCCCCCTATGGCTACACCTTC.

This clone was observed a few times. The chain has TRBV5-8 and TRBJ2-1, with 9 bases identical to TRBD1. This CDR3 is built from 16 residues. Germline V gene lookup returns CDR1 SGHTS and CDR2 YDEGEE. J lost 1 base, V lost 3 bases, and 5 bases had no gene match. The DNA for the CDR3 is TGTGCCAGCAGCTCCCTACAGGGGGCTTCCTACAATGAGCAGTTCTTC. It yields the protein CASSSLQGASYNEQFF. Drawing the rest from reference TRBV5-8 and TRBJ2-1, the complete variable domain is EAGVTQSPTHLIKTRGQQATLRCSPISGHTSVYWYQQALGLGLQFLLWYDEGEERNRGNFPPRFSGRQFPNYSSELNVNALELEDSALYLCASSSLQGASYNEQFFGPGTRLTVL.

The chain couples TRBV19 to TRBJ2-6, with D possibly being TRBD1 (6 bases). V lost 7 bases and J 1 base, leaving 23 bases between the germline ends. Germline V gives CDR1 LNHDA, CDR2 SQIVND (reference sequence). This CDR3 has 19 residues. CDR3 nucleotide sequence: TGTGCCAGTAAGCTTTTGGTCGGCAGGGGTAGTTCTGGGGCCAACGTCCTGACTTTC. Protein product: CASKLLVGRGSSGANVLTF.

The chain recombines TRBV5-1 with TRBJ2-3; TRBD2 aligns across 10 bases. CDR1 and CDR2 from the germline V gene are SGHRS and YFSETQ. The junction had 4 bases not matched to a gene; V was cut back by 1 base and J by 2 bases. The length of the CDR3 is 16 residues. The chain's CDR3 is CASSLLGTSATDTQYF. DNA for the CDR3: TGCGCCAGCAGCTTGTTGGGGACTAGCGCCACAGATACGCAGTATTTT.

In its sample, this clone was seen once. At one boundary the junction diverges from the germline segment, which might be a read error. The CDR3 sequence is CASSPEPTGLSPPHF. The CDR3 DNA reads as TGCGCCAGCAGCCCAGAACCTACAGGGCTTTCACCCCCCCACTTT. This chain links TRBV10-2 with TRBJ1-6, with D possibly TRBD1 on 6 matching bases. Germline V CDR1 and CDR2: WSHSY, SAAADI. CDR3 size: 15 residues.

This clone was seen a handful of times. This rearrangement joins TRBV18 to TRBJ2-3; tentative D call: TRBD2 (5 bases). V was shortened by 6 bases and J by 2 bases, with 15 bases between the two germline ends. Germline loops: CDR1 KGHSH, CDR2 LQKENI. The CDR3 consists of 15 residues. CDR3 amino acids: CASSKEVGLTDTQYF. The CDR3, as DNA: TGTGCCAGCTCCAAGGAGGTCGGACTCACAGATACGCAGTATTTT.

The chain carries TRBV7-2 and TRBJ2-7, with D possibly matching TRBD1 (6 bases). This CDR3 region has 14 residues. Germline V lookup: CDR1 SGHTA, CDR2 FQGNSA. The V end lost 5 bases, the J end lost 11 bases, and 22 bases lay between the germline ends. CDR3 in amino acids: CASSLGSGAREEYF. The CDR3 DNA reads TGTGCCAGCAGCCTTGGTTCAGGGGCCCGTGAGGAGTACTTC. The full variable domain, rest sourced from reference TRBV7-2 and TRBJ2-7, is GAGVSQSPSNKVTEKGKDVELRCDPISGHTALYWYRQSLGQGLEFLIYFQGNSAPDKSGLPSDRFSAERTGGSVSTLTIQRTQQEDSAVYLCASSLGSGAREEYFGPGTRLTVT.

This CDR3 is CASSPGQERGYGYTF. The CDR3 nucleotides are TGTGCCAGCAGCCCCGGACAGGAAAGGGGCTATGGCTACACCTTC. V and J are TRBV7-2 and TRBJ1-2, with 7 bases identical to TRBD1. V was pared by 5 bases and J by 4 bases, with 10 bases of the junction left unmatched. Germline CDR1 reads SGHTA; CDR2 reads FQGNSA. CDR3 length equals 15 residues.

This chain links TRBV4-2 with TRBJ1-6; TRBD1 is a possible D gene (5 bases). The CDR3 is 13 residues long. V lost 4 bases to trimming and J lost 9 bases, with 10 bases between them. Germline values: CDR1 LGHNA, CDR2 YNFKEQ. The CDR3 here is CASSPGRGSPLHF. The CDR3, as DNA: TGTGCCAGCAGCCCGGGTAGGGGTTCACCCCTCCACTTT.

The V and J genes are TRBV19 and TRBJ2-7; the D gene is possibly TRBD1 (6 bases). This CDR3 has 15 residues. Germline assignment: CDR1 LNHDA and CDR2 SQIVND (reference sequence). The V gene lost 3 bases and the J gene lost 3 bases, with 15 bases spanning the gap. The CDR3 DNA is TGTGCCAGTAGTATTATCGCAGGGGATCTCTACGAGCAGTACTTC. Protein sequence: CASSIIAGDLYEQYF.

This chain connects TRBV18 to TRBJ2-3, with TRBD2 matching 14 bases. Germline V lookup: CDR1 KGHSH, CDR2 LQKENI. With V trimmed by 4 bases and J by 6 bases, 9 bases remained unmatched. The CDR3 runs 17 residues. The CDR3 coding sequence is TGTGCCAGCTCACTCCCGGGACTAGCGGGAGAGAGTGATACGCAGTATTTT. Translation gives CASSLPGLAGESDTQYF.

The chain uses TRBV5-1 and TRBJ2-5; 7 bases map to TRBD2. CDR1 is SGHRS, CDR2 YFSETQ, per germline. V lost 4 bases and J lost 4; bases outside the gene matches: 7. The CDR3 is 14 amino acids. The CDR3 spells CASSVTSPVETQYF. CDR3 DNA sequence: TGCGCCAGCAGCGTGACTAGCCCAGTAGAGACCCAGTACTTC.

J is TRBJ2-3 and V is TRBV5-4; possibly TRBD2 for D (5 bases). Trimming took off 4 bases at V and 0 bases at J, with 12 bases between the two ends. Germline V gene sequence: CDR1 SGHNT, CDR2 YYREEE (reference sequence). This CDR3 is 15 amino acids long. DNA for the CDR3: TGTGCCAGCAGCATGGGGAGATCTAGCACAGATACGCAGTATTTT. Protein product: CASSMGRSSTDTQYF.

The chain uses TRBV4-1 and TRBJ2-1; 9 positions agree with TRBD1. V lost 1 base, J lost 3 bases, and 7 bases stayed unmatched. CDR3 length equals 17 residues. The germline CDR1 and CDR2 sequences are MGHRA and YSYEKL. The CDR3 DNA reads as TGCGCCAGCAGCCAAGTACGACAGGGGGAGGTCTACAATGAGCAGTTCTTC. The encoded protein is CASSQVRQGEVYNEQFF.

For the CDR3, the DNA is TGTGCCAGCAGTGAATTTGGGGGGGACACTGAAGCTTTCTTT. Amino acid sequence: CASSEFGGDTEAFF. The chain uses TRBV25-1 and TRBJ1-1, with D possibly TRBD1 on 5 matching bases. The CDR3 sequence is 14 residues long. Germline CDR1 reads MGHDK; CDR2 reads SYGVNS. The V gene lost 1 base and the J gene lost 3 bases, with 9 bases spanning the gap.

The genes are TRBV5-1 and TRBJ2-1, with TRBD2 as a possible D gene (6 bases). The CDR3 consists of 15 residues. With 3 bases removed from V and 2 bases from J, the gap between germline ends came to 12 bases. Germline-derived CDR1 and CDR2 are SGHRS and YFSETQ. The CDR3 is CASSYVGGTYNEQFF. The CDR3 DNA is TGCGCCAGCAGCTACGTCGGGGGTACCTACAATGAGCAGTTCTTC. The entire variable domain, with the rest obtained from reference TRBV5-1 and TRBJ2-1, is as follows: KAGVTQTPRYLIKTRGQQVTLSCSPISGHRSVSWYQQTPGQGLQFLFEYFSETQRNKGNFPGRFSGRQFSNSRSEMNVSTLELGDSALYLCASSYVGGTYNEQFFGPGTRLTVL.

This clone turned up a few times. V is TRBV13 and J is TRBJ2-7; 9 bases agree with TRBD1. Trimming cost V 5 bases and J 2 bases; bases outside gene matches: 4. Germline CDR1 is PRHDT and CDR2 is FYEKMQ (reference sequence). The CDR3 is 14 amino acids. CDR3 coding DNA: TGTGCCAGCAGCCAAAGACAGGGGGCCTACGAGCAGTACTTC. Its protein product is CASSQRQGAYEQYF. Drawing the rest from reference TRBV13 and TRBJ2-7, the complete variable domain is AAGVIQSPRHLIKEKRETATLKCYPIPRHDTVYWYQQGPGQDPQFLISFYEKMQSDKGSIPDRFSAQQFSDYHSELNMSSLELGDSALYFCASSQRQGAYEQYFGPGTRLTVT.

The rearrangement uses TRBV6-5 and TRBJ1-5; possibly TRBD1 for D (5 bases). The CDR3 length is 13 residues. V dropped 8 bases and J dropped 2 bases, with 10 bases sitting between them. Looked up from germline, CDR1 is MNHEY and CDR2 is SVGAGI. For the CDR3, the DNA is TGTGCCAGCGGCCAGGGTGGCAATCAGCCCCAGCATTTT. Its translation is CASGQGGNQPQHF.

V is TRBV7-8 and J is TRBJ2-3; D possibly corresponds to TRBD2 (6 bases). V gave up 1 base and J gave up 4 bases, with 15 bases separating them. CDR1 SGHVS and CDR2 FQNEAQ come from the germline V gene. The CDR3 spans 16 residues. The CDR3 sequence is CASSLVAGSRSDTQYF. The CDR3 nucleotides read TGTGCCAGCAGCTTAGTGGCGGGGAGCCGTTCAGATACGCAGTATTTT.

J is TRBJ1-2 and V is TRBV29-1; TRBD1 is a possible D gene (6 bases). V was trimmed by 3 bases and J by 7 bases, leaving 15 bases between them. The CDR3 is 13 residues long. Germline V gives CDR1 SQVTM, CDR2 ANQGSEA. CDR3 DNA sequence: TGCAGCGTTGACGAGGCAGGGGTCGTTGGCTACACCTTC. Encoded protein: CSVDEAGVVGYTF.